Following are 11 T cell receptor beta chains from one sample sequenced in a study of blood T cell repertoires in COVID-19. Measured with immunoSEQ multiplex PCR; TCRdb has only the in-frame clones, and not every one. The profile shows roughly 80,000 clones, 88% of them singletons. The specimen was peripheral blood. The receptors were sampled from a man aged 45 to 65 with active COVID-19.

CDR3 sequence (DNA): TGTGCCAGCAGCCAAGATAACAGGGAAGATGGTGGCTACACCTTC. This sequence encodes CASSQDNREDGGYTF. The rearrangement uses TRBV3-1 (or the pseudogene TRBV3-2) and TRBJ1-2; TRBD1 might be the D (6 bases). The CDR3 consists of 15 residues. Trimming pared 0 bases from V and 7 bases from J, leaving 15 bases between. The germline CDR1 and CDR2 sequences are LGHDT and YNNKEL (reference sequence).

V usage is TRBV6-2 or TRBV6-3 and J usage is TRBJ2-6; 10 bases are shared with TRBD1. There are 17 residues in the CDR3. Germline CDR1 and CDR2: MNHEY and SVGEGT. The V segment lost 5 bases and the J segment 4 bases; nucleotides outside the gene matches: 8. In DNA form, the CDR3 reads TGTGCCAGCAGTCGTGGGACAGGGGTTCCAGGGGCCAACGTCCTGACTTTC. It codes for CASSRGTGVPGANVLTF.

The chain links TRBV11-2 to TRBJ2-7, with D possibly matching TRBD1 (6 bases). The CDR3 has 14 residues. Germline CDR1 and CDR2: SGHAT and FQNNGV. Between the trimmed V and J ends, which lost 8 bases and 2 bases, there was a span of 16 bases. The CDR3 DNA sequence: TGTGCCAGCTTCACTACAGGGACCCCCTACGAGCAGTACTTC. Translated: CASFTTGTPYEQYF.

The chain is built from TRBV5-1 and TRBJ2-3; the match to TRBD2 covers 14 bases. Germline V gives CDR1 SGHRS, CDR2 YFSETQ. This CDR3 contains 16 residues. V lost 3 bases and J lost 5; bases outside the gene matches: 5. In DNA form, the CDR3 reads TGCGCCAGCAGCTCGGGACTAGCGGGAGTTGGAGATACGCAGTATTTT. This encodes CASSSGLAGVGDTQYF.

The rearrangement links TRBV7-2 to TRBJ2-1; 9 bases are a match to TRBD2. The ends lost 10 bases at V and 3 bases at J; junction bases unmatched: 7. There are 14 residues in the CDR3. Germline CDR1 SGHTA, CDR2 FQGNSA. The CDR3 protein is CATKAGGIYNEQFF. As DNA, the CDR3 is TGTGCCACAAAAGCGGGAGGAATCTACAATGAGCAGTTCTTC.

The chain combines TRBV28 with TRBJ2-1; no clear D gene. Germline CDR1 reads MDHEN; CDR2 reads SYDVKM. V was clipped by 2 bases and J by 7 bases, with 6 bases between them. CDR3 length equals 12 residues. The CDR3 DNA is TGTGCCAGCAGTTTACGTCGGAATGAGCAGTTCTTC. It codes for CASSLRRNEQFF.

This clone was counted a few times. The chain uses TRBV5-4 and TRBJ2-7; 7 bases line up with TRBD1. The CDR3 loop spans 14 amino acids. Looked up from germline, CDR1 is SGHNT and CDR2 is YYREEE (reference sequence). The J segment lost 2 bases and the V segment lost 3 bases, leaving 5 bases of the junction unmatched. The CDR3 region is CASSSTGSPYEQYF. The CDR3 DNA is TGTGCCAGCAGCTCGACAGGGAGCCCCTACGAGCAGTACTTC.

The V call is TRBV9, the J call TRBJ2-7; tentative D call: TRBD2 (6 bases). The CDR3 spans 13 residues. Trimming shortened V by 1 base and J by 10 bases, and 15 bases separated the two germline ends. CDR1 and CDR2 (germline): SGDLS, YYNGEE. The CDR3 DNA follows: TGTGCCAGCAGCGTACTAGACTCCGGGGGACAGTACTTC. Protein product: CASSVLDSGGQYF.

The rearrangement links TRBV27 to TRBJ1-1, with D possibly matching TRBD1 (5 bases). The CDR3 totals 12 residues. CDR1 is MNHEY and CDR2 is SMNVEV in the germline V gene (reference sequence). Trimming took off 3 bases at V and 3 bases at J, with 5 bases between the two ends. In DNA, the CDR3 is TGTGCCAGCAGTTTCAGGGACACTGAAGCTTTCTTT. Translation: CASSFRDTEAFF.

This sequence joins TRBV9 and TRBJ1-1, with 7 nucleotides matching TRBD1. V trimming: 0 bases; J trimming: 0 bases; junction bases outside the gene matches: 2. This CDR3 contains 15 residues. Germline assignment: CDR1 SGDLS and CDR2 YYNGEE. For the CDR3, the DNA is TGTGCCAGCAGCGTAGGACAGGGCTTGAACACTGAAGCTTTCTTT. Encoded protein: CASSVGQGLNTEAFF.

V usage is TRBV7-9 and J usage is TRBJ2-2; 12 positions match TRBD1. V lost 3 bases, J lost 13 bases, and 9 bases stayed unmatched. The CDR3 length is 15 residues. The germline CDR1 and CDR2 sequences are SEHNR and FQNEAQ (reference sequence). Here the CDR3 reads CASSFRDRGPEALFF. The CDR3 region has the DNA TGTGCCAGCAGCTTTAGGGACAGGGGGCCCGAGGCGCTGTTTTTT.